The source of this T cell receptor (beta chain) is a study of response to subunit inactivated influenza vaccine. Study results and limitations: T cells newly recruited by each seasonal influenza vaccination are few, the authors suggested.

TCRdb used MiXCR to reprocess the RT-PCR reads, holding one entry per CDR3 protein. The sample carries approximately 480,000 distinct CDR3 sequences, approximately 11% recorded once. The V and J ends lost 4 bases and 7 bases, in that order; junction bases with no gene match: 14. This CDR3 region has 17 residues. The germline V gene has CDR1 LGHNA and CDR2 YSLEER. A note on this clonotype: Its antigen is unknown.

The input for sequencing was PBMCs from blood, taken 40 to 50 days after vaccination. The J gene is TRBJ2-2, the V gene TRBV4-3; 8 bases are shared with TRBD1. The clonotype comes from a man in his fifties who received an inactivated influenza vaccine. The CDR3 coding sequence is TGCGCCAGCAGCCCCTCAGGAGGACAGGGAGTCAGCGGGGAGCTGTTTTTT. It is translated as CASSPSGGQGVSGELFF.